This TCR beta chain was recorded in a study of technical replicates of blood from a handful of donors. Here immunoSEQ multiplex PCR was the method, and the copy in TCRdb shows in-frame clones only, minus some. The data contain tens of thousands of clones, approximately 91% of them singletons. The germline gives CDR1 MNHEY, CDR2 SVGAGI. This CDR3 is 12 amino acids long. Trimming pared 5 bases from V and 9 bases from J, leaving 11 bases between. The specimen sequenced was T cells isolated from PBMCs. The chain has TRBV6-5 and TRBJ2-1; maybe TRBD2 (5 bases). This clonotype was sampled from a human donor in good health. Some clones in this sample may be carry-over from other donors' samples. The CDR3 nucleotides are TGTGCCAGCAGTCCAACTAGTGTTGAGCAGTTCTTC. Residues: CASSPTSVEQFF.